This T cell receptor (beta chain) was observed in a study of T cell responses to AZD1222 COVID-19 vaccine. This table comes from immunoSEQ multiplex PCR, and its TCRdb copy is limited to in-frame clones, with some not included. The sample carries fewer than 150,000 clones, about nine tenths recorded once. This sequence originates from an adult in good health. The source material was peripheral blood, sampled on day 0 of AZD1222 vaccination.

The CDR3 here is CATSDPGTASTDTQYF. CDR3 DNA sequence: TGTGCCACCAGTGACCCGGGGACAGCCAGCACAGATACGCAGTATTTT. The rearrangement joins TRBV24-1 to TRBJ2-3; TRBD1 agrees at 7 bases. The length of the CDR3 is 16 residues. The V segment lost 4 bases and the J segment 0 bases; nucleotides outside the gene matches: 6. Germline V CDR1 and CDR2: KGHDR, SFDVKD.